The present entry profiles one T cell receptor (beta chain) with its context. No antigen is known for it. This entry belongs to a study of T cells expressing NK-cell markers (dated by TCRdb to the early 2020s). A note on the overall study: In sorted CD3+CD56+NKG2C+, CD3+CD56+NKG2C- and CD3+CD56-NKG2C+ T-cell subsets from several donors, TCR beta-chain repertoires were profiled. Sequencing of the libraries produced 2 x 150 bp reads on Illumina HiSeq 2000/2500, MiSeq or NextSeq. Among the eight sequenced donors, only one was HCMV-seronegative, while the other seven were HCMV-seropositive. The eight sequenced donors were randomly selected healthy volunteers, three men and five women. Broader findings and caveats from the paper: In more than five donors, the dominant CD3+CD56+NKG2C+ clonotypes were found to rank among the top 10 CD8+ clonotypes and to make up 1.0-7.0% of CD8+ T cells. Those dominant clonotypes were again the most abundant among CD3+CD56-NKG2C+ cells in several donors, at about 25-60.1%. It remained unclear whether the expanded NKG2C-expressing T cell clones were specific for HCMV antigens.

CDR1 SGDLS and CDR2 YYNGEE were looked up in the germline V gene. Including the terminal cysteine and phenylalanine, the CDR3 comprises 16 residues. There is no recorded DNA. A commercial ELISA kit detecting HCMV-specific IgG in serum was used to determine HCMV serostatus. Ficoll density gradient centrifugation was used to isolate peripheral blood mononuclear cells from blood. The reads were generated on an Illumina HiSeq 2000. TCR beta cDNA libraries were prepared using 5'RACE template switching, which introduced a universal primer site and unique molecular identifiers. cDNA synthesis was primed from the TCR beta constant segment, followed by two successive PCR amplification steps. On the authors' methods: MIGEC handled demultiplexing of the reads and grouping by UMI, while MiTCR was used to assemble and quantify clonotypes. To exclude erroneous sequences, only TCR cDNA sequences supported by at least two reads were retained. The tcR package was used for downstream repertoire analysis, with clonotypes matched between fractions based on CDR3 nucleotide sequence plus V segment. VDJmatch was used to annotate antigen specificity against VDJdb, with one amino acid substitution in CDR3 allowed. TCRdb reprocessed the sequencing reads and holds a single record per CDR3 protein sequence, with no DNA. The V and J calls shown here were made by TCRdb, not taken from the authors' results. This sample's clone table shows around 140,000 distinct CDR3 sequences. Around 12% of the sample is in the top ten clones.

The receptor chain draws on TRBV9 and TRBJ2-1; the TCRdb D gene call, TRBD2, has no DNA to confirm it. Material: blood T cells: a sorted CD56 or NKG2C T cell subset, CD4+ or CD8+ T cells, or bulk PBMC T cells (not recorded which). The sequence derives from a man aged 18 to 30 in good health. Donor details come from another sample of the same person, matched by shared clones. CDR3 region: CASSVTLAGPLNEQFF.